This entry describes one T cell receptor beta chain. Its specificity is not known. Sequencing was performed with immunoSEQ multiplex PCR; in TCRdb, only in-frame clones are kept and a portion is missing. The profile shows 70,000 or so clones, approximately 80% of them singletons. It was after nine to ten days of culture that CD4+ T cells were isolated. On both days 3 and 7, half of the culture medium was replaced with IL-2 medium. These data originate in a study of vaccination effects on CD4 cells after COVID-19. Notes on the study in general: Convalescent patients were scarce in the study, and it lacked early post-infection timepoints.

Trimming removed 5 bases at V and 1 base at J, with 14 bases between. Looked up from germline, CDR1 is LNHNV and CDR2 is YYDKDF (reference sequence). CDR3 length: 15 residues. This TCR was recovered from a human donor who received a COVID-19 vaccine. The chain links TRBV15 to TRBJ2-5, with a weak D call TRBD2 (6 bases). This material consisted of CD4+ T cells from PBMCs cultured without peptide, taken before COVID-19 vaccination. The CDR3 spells CATSFSGTFQETQYF. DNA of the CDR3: TGTGCCACCAGCTTTTCCGGGACTTTCCAAGAGACCCAGTACTTC.